This T cell receptor beta chain was sequenced during a study of response to subunit inactivated influenza vaccine. Only a few counts were recorded for this clonotype. Its specificity is not known. MiXCR was run by TCRdb on the RT-PCR reads, yielding one entry per CDR3 protein. Altogether about 540,000 distinct CDR3 sequences are present, approximately 22% being singletons, with the ten largest covering under 3.5%. Study-wide results and limits: After each seasonal influenza vaccination, few new T cells are recruited, the authors suggested.

CDR3 length: 15 residues. V was cut by 4 bases and J by 2 bases, with 10 bases left in between. Germline V CDR1 and CDR2: SGHRS, YFSETQ. The same data also contributed to another study, on T cells expressing NK-cell markers. As that report states: The cDNA for TCR beta came from 5'RACE template switching with UMIs. TCR beta repertoires came from sorted CD3+CD56+NKG2C+, CD3+CD56+NKG2C- and CD3+CD56-NKG2C+ T cells. Just one sequenced donor of eight was HCMV-seronegative, while seven were seropositive. About six donors carried dominant NKG2C+ clonotypes that made up roughly 1.0-7.0% of their CD8+ T cells.

This specimen consisted of CD4+ T cells sorted from PBMCs, obtained 11 to 12 days after vaccination. This TCR derives from a man between 45 and 60 years old who received an inactivated influenza vaccine. V gene TRBV5-1 combines with J gene TRBJ2-6; D perhaps matches TRBD1 (5 bases). The CDR3 DNA is TGCGCCAGCAGCAACTCAGGGACTGGGGCCAACGTCCTGACTTTC. This translates into CASSNSGTGANVLTF.